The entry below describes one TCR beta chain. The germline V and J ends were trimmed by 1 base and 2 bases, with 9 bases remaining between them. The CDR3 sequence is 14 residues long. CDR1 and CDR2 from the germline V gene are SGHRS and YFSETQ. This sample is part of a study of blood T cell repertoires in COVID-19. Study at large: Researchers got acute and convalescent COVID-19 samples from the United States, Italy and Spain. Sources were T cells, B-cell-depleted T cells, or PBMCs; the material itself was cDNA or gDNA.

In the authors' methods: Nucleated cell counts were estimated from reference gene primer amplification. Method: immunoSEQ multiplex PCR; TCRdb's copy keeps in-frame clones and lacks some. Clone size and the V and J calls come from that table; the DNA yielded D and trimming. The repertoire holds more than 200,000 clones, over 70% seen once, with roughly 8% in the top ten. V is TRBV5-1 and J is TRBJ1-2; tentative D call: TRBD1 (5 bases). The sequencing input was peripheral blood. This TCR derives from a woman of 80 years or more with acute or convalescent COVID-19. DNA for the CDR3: TGCGCCAGCAGCTTGAGGGGCGACAACTATGGCTACACCTTC. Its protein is CASSLRGDNYGYTF.